This entry describes one T cell receptor (beta chain). Combining iRepertoire HTBI primers with Arm-PCR of CDR3 regions, the authors built TCR beta libraries. TCRdb fed the multiplex PCR reads into MiXCR, producing one record per CDR3 protein. The table records fewer than 550,000 distinct CDR3 sequences, approximately 21% of them present only once. This sample stems from a study of regulatory T cells in long-lasting Graves disease. Time point defined: persistent/refractory GD, antithyroid drugs over 5 years with positive TRAb. After RNA was extracted from PBMCs, the TCR library was made from it. The source of this sequence is a female donor with Graves disease. The source was peripheral blood mononuclear cells (PBMCs), collected when the disease was refractory, from a patient treated with antithyroid drugs.

CDR3 nucleotides: TGCAGCGTTGCCAACAGGGCCCAGGGCATTCAGTACTTC. It is translated as CSVANRAQGIQYF. The rearrangement links TRBV29-1 to TRBJ2-4, with a possible D match to TRBD1 (6 bases). The CDR3 sequence is 13 residues long. Germline loops: CDR1 SQVTM, CDR2 ANQGSEA. With 4 bases removed from V and 9 bases from J, the gap between germline ends came to 16 bases.